The rows below give T cell receptor beta chains drawn from one sample of a study of human versus mouse CDR3 diversity and MHC coevolution. TCRdb keeps only in-frame clones here, not all; method: immunoSEQ multiplex PCR. This table holds tens of thousands of clones, about nine tenths found once. The sample was naive CD4+ T cells from blood. The receptors here all came from a person aged 30-69 years in good health. Each CDR3 is given with its conserved first and last residue. The order of the fields is clone size, D gene, V gene, J gene, CDR3 protein, CDR3 DNA. The D gene is left open where the match is weak. Part of the rows lack a size; the others show once, few, many or a class for expanded clones.

.	.	TRBV7-9	TRBJ2-2	CASSLERTGELFF	TGTGCCAGCAGCTTAGAGAGGACCGGGGAGCTGTTTTTT
.	TRBD1	TRBV7-9	TRBJ1-1	CASSVGTGPEAFF	TGTGCCAGCAGCGTCGGGACAGGGCCTGAAGCTTTCTTT
once	TRBD2	TRBV5-4	TRBJ2-7	CASSLAGGNEQYF	TGTGCCAGCAGCTTGGCCGGGGGGAACGAGCAGTACTTC
.	TRBD2	TRBV2	TRBJ2-1	CASRTSGRKAYNEQFF	TGTGCCAGCAGGACTAGCGGGAGGAAGGCCTACAATGAGCAGTTCTTC
.	TRBD2	TRBV18	TRBJ2-7	CASSPPPGGSYEQYF	TGTGCCAGCTCACCACCCCCGGGGGGATCCTACGAGCAGTACTTC
.	TRBD1	TRBV9	TRBJ2-5	CASSPGGRGETQYF	TGTGCCAGCAGTCCAGGGGGCAGGGGGGAGACCCAGTACTTC
.	.	TRBV9	TRBJ2-7	CASSVGSTSYEQYF	TGTGCCAGCAGCGTAGGGTCAACGTCCTACGAGCAGTACTTC
few	TRBD1	TRBV19	TRBJ1-4	CASRAGTAGEKLFF	TGTGCCAGTAGGGCCGGGACAGCAGGTGAAAAACTGTTTTTT
.	.	TRBV28	TRBJ1-1	CASGNRERNTEAFF	TGTGCCAGCGGAAACAGGGAGAGGAACACTGAAGCTTTCTTT
.	TRBD2	TRBV19	TRBJ2-1	CASSILAGGFEQFF	TGTGCCAGTAGTATACTAGCGGGGGGATTTGAGCAGTTCTTC
.	TRBD1	TRBV6-6	TRBJ2-4	CASRAGQGQQYF	TGTGCCAGCAGAGCCGGACAGGGACAACAGTACTTC
.	TRBD1	TRBV28	TRBJ2-7	CASSLAGTGLIEQYF	TGTGCCAGCAGTCTCGCCGGGACAGGACTGATTGAGCAGTACTTC
.	TRBD1	TRBV9	TRBJ1-3	CASSLDQGGYSGNTIYF	TGTGCCAGCAGCCTAGACCAGGGGGGCTACTCTGGAAACACCATATATTTT
.	TRBD1	TRBV6-1	TRBJ1-4	CASSRDRGEKLFF	TGTGCCAGCAGCCGGGACAGGGGAGAAAAACTGTTTTTT
.	TRBD1	TRBV10-3	TRBJ1-6	CAISERGTGQGSYNSPLHF	TGTGCCATCAGTGAGCGCGGGACAGGCCAGGGCTCCTATAATTCACCCCTCCACTTT
.	TRBD1	TRBV28	TRBJ1-6	CATRDRARSPLHF	TGTGCCACCCGGGACAGGGCACGTTCACCCCTCCACTTT
.	.	TRBV18	TRBJ1-4	CASSPPERATNEKLFF	TGTGCCAGCTCACCACCGGAGAGGGCAACTAATGAAAAACTGTTTTTT
.	TRBD1	TRBV4-1	TRBJ1-2	CASSQPGQATSNYGYTF	TGCGCCAGCAGCCAACCAGGACAGGCGACTTCTAACTATGGCTACACCTTC
.	TRBD1	TRBV19	TRBJ1-2	CASRGLYGYTF	TGTGCCAGCAGGGGGCTCTATGGCTACACCTTC
.	.	TRBV27	TRBJ1-6	CASGRVPNSPLHF	TGTGCCAGCGGGAGGGTACCTAATTCACCCCTCCACTTT
.	TRBD2	TRBV27	TRBJ2-5	CASSLSPGTSGRRGETQYF	TGTGCCAGCAGTTTATCCCCCGGGACTAGCGGGAGGCGAGGGGAGACCCAGTACTTC
.	TRBD1	TRBV6-1	TRBJ1-4	CASGIPGQGGEKLFF	TGTGCCAGCGGCATTCCGGGACAGGGAGGGGAAAAACTGTTTTTT
.	.	TRBV19	TRBJ2-1	CASSNTGSHSYNEQFF	TGTGCCAGTAGCAACACAGGGTCCCACTCCTACAATGAGCAGTTCTTC
once	TRBD2	TRBV30	TRBJ2-3	CAWSLAGGGASTDTQYF	TGTGCCTGGTCGCTAGCGGGAGGGGGGGCTAGCACAGATACGCAGTATTTT
.	.	TRBV10-1	TRBJ1-1	CASSEQPGHSEAFF	TGCGCCAGCAGTGAACAACCGGGACACTCCGAAGCTTTCTTT
.	.	TRBV5-6	TRBJ2-7	CASSFYQFSAREQYF	TGTGCCAGCAGCTTTTATCAGTTTTCTGCTCGCGAGCAGTACTTC
.	.	TRBV25-1	TRBJ1-1	CASSERQFTEAFF	TGTGCCAGCAGTGAAAGACAGTTCACTGAAGCTTTCTTT
.	.	TRBV4-2	TRBJ1-1	CASSQEPYLGTEAFF	TGTGCCAGCAGCCAAGAGCCGTACCTAGGCACTGAAGCTTTCTTT
.	TRBD2	TRBV7-2	TRBJ2-3	CASSRASGRADTQYF	TGTGCCAGCAGCCGGGCCAGCGGGAGGGCGGATACGCAGTATTTT
.	TRBD2	TRBV28	TRBJ2-5	CASGSGGETQYF	TGTGCCAGCGGATCGGGGGGTGAGACCCAGTACTTC
.	TRBD1	TRBV5-5	TRBJ1-2	CASRKKNPGQGVYGYTF	TGTGCCAGCAGAAAAAAAAATCCGGGACAGGGAGTATATGGCTACACCTTC
once	.	TRBV27	TRBJ1-2	CASSFSGRGSYGYTF	TGTGCCAGCAGCTTTTCCGGCCGGGGGAGCTATGGCTACACCTTC
.	.	TRBV18	TRBJ2-1	CASSPLNREQFF	TGTGCCAGCTCACCACTCAACAGGGAGCAGTTCTTC
.	.	TRBV7-2	TRBJ2-5	CASSLGRFWAGGKETQYF	TGTGCCAGCAGCTTAGGGCGGTTTTGGGCAGGAGGGAAAGAGACCCAGTACTTC
.	.	TRBV7-9	TRBJ2-7	CASSLVGISYEQYF	TGTGCCAGCAGCTTGGTCGGGATCTCCTACGAGCAGTACTTC
once	.	TRBV5-4	TRBJ2-7	CASSPAASSEQYF	TGTGCCAGCAGCCCGGCGGCGTCCTCCGAGCAGTACTTC
.	.	TRBV11-2	TRBJ2-5	CASSRGFQETQYF	TGTGCCAGCAGCCGGGGGTTCCAAGAGACCCAGTACTTC
.	.	TRBV13	TRBJ1-5	CASSVPRTAGNQPQHF	TGTGCCAGCAGCGTTCCACGGACAGCTGGCAATCAGCCCCAGCATTTT
.	.	TRBV9	TRBJ2-1	CASSTSANSNEQFF	TGTGCCAGCAGCACATCAGCAAACAGCAATGAGCAGTTCTTC
.	TRBD1	TRBV7-2	TRBJ2-7	CASRWTGGSYEQYF	TGTGCCAGCAGATGGACAGGGGGCTCGTACGAGCAGTACTTC
.	TRBD2	TRBV9	TRBJ2-1	CASTKGSGGSYNEQFF	TGTGCCAGCACAAAAGGCAGCGGGGGGAGCTACAATGAGCAGTTCTTC
.	TRBD1	TRBV7-9	TRBJ1-4	CASSFRQGATNEKLFF	TGTGCCAGCAGCTTCCGACAGGGGGCAACTAATGAAAAACTGTTTTTT